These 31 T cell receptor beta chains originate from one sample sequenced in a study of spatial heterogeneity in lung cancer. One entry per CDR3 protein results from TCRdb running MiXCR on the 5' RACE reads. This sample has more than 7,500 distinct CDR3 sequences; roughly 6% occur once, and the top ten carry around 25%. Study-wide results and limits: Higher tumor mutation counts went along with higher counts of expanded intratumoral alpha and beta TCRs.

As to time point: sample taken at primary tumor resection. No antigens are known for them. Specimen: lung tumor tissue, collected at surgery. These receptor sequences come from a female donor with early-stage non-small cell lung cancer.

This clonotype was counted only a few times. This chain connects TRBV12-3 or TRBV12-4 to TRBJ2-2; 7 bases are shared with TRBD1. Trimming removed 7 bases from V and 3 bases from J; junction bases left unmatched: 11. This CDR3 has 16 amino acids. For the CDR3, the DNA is TGTGCCAGCAAGGTGACAGGGTCCATGTACACCGGGGAGCTGTTTTTT. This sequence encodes CASKVTGSMYTGELFF.

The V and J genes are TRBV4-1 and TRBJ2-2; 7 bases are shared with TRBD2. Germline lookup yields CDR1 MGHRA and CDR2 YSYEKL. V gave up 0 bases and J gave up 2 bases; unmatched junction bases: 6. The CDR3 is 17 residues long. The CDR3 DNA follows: TGCGCCAGCAGCCAAGATAGACCGGGGGGTAACACCGGGGAGCTGTTTTTT. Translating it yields CASSQDRPGGNTGELFF.

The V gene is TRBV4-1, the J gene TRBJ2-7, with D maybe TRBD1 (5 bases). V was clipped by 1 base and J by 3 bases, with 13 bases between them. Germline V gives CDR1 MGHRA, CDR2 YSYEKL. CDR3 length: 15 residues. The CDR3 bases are TGCGCCAGCAGCCAAGTTCAGGGCCGAATCTACGAGCAGTACTTC. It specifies CASSQVQGRIYEQYF.

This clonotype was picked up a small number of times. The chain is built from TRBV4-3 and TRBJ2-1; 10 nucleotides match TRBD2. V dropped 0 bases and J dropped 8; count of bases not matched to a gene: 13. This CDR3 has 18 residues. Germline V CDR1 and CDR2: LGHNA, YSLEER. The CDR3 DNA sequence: TGCGCCAGCAGCCAAGATGGCGCTAGCGGGAGAATACTGGATGAGCAGTTCTTC. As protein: CASSQDGASGRILDEQFF.

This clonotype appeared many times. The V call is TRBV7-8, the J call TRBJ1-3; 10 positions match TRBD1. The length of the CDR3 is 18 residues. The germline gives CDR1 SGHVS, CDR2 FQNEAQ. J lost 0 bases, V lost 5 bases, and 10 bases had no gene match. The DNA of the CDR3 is TGTGCCAGCAGCGGAGGGACAGGGGCCCTCTCCTCTGGAAACACCATATATTTT. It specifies CASSGGTGALSSGNTIYF.

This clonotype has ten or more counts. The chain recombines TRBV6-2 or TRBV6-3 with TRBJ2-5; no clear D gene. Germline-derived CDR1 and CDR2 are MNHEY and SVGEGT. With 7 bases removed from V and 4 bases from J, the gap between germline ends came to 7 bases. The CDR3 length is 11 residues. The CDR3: CASKERETQYF. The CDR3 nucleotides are TGTGCCAGCAAAGAACGAGAGACCCAGTACTTC.

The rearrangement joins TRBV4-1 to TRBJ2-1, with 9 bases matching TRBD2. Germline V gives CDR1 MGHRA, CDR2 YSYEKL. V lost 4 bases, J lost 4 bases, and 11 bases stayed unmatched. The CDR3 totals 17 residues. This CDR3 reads CASSLTSGSSIYNEQFF. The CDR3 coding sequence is TGCGCCAGCAGCCTAACTAGCGGGTCCTCGATTTACAATGAGCAGTTCTTC.

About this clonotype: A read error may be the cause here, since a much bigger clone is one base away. The CDR3 loop reads CAGSLLAGGTDTQYF. DNA of the CDR3: TGTGCCGGCTCCCTGTTAGCGGGGGGCACAGATACGCAGTATTTT. The genes are TRBV18 and TRBJ2-3; 9 nucleotides line up with TRBD2. Per germline, CDR1 KGHSH and CDR2 LQKENI. CDR3 length equals 15 residues.

Here the CDR3 DNA reads TGTGCCAGCAGCGCAGACTCTAGCGGCAGGGAGCTGTTTTTT. It specifies CASSADSSGRELFF. The chain links TRBV9 to TRBJ2-2, with TRBD2 identical over 7 bases. Germline V gives CDR1 SGDLS, CDR2 YYNGEE. Trimming took 3 bases from V and 9 from J; bases not matched to a gene: 8. The CDR3 contains 14 residues.

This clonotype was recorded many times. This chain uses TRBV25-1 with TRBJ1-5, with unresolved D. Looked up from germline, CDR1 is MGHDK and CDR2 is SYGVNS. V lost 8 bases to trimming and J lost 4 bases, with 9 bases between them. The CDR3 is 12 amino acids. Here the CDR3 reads CASGRENQPQHF. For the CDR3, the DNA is TGTGCCAGCGGAAGGGAGAATCAGCCCCAGCATTTT.

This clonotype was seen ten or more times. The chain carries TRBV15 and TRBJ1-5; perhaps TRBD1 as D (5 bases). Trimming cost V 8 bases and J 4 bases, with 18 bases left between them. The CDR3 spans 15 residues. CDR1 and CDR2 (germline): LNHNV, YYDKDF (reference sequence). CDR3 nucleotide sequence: TGTGCCACCCGTGAGGGGAAGGGGTTAAATCAGCCCCAGCATTTT. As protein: CATREGKGLNQPQHF.

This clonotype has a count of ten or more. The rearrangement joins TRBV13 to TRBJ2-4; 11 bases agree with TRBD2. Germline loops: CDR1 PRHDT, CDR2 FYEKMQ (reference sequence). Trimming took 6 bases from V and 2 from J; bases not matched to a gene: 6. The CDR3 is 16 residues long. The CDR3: CASRHTSGGSKNIQYF. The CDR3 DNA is TGTGCCAGCAGACATACTAGCGGGGGTTCCAAAAACATTCAGTACTTC.

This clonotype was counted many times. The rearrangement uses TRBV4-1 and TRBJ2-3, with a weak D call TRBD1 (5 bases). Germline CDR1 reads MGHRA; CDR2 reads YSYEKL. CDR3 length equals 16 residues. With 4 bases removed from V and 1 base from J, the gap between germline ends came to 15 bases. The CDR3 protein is CASSRAAGIGTDTQYF. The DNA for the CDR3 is TGCGCCAGCAGCCGGGCGGCAGGGATAGGCACAGATACGCAGTATTTT.

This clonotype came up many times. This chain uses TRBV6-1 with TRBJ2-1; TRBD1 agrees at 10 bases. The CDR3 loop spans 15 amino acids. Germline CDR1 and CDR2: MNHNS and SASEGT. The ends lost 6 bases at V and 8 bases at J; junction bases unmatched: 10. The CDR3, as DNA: TGTGCCAGCAGGGGAAGGGACAGGGGTTTAGATGAGCAGTTCTTC. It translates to CASRGRDRGLDEQFF.

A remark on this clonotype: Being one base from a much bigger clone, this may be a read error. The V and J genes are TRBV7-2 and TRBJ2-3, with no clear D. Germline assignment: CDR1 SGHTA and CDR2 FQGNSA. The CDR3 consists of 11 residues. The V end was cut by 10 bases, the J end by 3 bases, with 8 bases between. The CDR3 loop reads CANKRTDTQYF. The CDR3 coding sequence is TGTGCCAACAAAAGGACAGATACGCAGTATTTT.

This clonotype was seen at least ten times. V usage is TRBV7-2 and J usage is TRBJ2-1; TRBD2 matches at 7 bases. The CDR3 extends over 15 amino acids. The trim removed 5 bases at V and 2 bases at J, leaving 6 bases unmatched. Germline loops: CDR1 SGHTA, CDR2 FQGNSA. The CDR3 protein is CASSPPSGAYNEQFF. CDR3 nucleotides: TGTGCCAGCAGCCCCCCCAGCGGGGCCTACAATGAGCAGTTCTTC.

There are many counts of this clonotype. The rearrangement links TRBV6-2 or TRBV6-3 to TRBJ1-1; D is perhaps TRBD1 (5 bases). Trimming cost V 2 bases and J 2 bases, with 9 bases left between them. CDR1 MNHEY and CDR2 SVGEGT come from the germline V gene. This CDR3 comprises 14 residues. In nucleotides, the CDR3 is TGTGCCAGCAGTTACACGGGGACCAACACTGAAGCTTTCTTT. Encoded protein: CASSYTGTNTEAFF.

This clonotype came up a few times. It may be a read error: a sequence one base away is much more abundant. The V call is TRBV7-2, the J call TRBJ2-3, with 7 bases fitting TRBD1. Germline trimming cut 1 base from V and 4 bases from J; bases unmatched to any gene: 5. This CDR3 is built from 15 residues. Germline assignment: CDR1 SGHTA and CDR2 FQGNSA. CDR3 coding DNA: TGTGCCAGCAGCTTAGGGGGCGACAGGGCAGATACGCAGTATTTT. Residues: CASSLGGDRADTQYF.

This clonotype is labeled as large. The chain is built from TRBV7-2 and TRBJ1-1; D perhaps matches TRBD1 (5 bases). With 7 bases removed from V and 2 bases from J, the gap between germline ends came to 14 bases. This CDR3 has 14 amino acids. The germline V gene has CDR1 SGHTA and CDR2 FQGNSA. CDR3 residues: CASTRVGGNTEAFF. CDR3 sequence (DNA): TGTGCCAGCACCCGCGTGGGGGGAAACACTGAAGCTTTCTTT.

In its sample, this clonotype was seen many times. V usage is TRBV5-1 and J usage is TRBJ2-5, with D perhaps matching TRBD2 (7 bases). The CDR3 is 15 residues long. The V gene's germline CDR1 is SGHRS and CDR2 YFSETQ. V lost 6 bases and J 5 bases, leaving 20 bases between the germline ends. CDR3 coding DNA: TGCGCCAGCAACCCCACGGGGGGCAGGGCGGAGACCCAGTACTTC. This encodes CASNPTGGRAETQYF.

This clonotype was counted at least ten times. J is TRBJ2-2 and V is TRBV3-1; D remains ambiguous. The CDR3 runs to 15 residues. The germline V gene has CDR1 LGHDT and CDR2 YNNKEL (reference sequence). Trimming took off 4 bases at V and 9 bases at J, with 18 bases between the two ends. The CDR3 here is CASSLKGQPGRELFF. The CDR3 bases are TGTGCCAGCAGCCTAAAGGGTCAGCCCGGGCGGGAGCTGTTTTTT.

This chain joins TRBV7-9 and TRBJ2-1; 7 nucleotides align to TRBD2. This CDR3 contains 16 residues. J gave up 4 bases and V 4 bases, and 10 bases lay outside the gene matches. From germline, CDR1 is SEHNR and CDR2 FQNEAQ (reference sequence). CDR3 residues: CASSSPRGGSYNEQFF. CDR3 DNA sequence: TGTGCCAGCAGCTCCCCGAGAGGCGGGAGTTACAATGAGCAGTTCTTC.

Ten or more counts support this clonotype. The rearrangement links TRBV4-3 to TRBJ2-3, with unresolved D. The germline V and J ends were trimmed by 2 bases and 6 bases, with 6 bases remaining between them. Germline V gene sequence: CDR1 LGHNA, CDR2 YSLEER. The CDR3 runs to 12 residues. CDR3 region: CASSQQRDTQYF. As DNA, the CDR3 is TGCGCCAGCAGCCAACAGCGTGATACGCAGTATTTT.

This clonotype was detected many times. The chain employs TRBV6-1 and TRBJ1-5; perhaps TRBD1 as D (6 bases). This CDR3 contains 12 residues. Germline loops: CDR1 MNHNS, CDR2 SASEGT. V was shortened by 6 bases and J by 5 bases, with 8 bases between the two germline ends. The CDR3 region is CASRDSDQPQHF. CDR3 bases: TGTGCCAGCAGGGACAGTGATCAGCCCCAGCATTTT.

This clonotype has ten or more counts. DNA for the CDR3: TGTGCCAGCAGCGGGCCGGGGGGCCGAGAGACCCAGTACTTC. Translated: CASSGPGGRETQYF. The V call is TRBV7-7, the J call TRBJ2-5; weak D call: TRBD2 (7 bases). Germline loops: CDR1 SSHAT, CDR2 FNYEAQ (reference sequence). Trimming cost V 5 bases and J 4 bases, with 14 bases left between them. The CDR3 consists of 14 residues.

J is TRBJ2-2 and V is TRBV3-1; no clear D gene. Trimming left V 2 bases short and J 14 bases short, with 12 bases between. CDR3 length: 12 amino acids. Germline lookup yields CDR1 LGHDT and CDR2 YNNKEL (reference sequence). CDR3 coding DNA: TGTGCCAGCAGCCAACCACGGACCGGCCTGTTTTTT. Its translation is CASSQPRTGLFF.

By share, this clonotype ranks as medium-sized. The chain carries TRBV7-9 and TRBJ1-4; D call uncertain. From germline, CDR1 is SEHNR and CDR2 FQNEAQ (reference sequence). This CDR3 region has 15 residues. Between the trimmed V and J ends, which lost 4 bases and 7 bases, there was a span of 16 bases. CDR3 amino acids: CASSSRTARVEKLFF. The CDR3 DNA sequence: TGTGCCAGCAGCTCACGGACGGCGCGGGTTGAAAAACTGTTTTTT.

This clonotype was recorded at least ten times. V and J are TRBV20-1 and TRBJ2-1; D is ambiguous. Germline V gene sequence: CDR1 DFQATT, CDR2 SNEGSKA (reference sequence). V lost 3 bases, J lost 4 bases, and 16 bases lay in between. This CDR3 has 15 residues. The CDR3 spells CSASRWQTPYNEQFF. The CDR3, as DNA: TGCAGTGCTAGTAGGTGGCAGACCCCTTACAATGAGCAGTTCTTC.

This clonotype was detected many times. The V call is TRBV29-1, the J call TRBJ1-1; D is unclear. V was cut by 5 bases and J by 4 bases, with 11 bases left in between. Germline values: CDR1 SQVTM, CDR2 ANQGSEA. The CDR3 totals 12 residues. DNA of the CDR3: TGCAGCGTTCGCTGGGAGGGCACTGAAGCTTTCTTT. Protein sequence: CSVRWEGTEAFF. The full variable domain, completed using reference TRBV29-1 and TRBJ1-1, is SAVISQKPSRDICQRGTSLTIQCQVDSQVTMMFWYRQQPGQSLTLIATANQGSEATYESGFVIDKFPISRPNLTFSTLTVSNMSPEDSSIYLCSVRWEGTEAFFGQGTRLTVV.

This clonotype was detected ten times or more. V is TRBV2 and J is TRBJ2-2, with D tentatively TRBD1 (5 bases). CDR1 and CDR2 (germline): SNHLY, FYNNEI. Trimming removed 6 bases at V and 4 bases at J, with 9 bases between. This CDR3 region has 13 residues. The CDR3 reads CASSRVRTGELFF. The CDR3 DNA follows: TGTGCCAGCAGCAGGGTTCGCACCGGGGAGCTGTTTTTT.

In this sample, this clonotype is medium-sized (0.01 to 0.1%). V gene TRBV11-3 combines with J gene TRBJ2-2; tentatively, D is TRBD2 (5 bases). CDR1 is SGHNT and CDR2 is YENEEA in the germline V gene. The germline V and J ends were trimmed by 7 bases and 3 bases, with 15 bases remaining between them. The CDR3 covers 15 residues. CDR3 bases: TGTGCCAGCAAGCGTCGTAACGGGGACACCGGGGAGCTGTTTTTT. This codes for CASKRRNGDTGELFF.